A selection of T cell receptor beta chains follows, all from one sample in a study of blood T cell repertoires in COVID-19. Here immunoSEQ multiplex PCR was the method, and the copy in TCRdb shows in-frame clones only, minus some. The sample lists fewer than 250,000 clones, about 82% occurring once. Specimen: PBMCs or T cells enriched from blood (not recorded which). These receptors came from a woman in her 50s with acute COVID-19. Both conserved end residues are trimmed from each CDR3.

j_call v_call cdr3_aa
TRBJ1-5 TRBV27 ASSPLGNQPQH
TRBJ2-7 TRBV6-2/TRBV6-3 ASSYMTAPIGEQY
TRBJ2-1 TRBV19 ASRPGGNEQF
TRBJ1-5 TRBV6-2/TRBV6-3 ASSYEAGGYRNQPQH
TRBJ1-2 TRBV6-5 ASSSGDANYGYT
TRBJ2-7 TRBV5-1 ASSWTSGGRSSYEQY
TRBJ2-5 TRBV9 ASSSSGSGGPEETQY
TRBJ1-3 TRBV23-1 ASSHLLGNTIY
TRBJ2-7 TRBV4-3 ASSQDITGGAYEQY
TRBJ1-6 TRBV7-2 ASSPDGGYNSPLH
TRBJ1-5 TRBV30 AWAGQGSQPQH
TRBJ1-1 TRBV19 ASSSLRGQS
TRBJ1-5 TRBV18 ASSPPNSRGGNQPQH
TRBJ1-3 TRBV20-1 SASSPNSGNTIY
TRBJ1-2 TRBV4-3 ASSRVGQGPYGYT
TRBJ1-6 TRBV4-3 ASSPQGSYNSPLH
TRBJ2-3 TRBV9 ASSVVEGGLTDTQY
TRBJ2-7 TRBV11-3 ASSRTAAYEQY
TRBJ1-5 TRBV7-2 ASSLTGPSNQPQH
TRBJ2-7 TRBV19 ASSSGTAYYEQY
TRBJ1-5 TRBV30 AWSADGVGGFNQPQH
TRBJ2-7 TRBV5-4 ASSPFTSGVYEQY
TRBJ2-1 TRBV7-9 ASSLAGAYGEQF
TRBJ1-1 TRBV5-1 ASILGQGNTEAF
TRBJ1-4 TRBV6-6 ASSYMQGQGEKLF
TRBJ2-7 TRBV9 ASSVAGIGQSYEQY
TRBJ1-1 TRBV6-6 ASSRTGQGAIEAF
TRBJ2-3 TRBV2 ASSRLAGGSTDTQY
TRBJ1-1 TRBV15 ATSRDRGAEAF
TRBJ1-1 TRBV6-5 ASSQNGQGLTEAF
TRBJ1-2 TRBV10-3 AMGQGSGYT
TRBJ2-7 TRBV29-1 SAVATGGGEQY
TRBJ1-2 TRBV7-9 ASSPVDPSGNYGYT
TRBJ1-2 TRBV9 ASSVGPPGQGGFYGYT
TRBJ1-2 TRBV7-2 ASSLGQGRGYT
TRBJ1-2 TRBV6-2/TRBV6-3 ASSRADRLNRYYGYT
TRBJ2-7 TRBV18 ASSLDRARPYEQY
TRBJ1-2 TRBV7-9 ASSLETGERGGYT
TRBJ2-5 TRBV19 ASSISRPETQY
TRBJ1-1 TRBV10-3 AISDEGAGTEAF
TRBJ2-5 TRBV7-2 ASTRTSGPQETQY
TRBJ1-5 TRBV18 ASSRESNQPQH
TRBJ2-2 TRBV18 ASSYQGETGELF
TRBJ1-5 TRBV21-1 AAGRDSNQPQH
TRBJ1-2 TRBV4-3 ASSPSTGLGHGYT
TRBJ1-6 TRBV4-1 ASSQVSEGSSPLH
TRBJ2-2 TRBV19 ASSSRQGGNTGELF
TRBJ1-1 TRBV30 AWGQGAEAF
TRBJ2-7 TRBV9 ASSPGSLGEQY
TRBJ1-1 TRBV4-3 ASSLRNQALNTEAF
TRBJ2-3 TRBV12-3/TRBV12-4 ASSFGEKDTQY
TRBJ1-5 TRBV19 ATSDRDGQPQH
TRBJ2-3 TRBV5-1 ASWSGGSTDTQY
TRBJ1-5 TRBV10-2 ASSTGQGGNQPQH
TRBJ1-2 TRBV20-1 SASESRVNYYGYT